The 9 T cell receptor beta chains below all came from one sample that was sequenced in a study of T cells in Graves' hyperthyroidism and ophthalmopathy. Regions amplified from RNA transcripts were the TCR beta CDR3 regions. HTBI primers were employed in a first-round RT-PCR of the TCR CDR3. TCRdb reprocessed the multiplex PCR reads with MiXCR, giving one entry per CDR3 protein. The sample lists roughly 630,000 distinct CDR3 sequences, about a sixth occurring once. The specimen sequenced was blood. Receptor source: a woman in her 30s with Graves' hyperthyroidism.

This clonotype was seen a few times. The CDR3 spells CASSVDGRSYEQYF. The CDR3 DNA sequence: TGTGCCAGCAGCGTAGATGGACGTAGCTACGAGCAGTACTTC. The chain combines TRBV9 with TRBJ2-7; D gene unclear. The V end was cut by 0 bases, the J end by 3 bases, with 10 bases between. CDR3 length equals 14 residues. CDR1 and CDR2 (germline): SGDLS, YYNGEE.

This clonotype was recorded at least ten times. For the CDR3, the DNA is TGTGCCAGCAGCTTAACTTTTAGCGGGAGGCCGAATGAGCAGTTCTTC. Translating gives CASSLTFSGRPNEQFF. The rearrangement links TRBV7-3 to TRBJ2-1, with 10 bases matching TRBD2. The CDR3 runs 16 residues. Germline V gene lookup returns CDR1 SGHTA and CDR2 FQGTGA. The V and J ends lost 0 bases and 7 bases, in that order; junction bases with no gene match: 6.

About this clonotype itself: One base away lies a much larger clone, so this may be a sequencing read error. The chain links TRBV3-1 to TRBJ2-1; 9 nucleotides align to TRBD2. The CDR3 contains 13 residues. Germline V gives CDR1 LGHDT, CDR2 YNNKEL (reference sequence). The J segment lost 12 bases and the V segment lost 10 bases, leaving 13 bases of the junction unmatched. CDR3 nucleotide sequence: TGTGCCACCGGACTAGCGAGACGGGGTGGGCAGTTCTTC. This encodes CATGLARRGGQFF.

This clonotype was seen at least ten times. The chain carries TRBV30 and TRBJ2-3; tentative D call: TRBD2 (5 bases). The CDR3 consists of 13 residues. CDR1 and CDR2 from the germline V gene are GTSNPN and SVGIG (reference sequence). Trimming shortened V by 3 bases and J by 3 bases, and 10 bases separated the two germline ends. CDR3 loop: CAWRAVVTDTQYF. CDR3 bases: TGTGCCTGGAGAGCGGTTGTGACAGATACGCAGTATTTT.

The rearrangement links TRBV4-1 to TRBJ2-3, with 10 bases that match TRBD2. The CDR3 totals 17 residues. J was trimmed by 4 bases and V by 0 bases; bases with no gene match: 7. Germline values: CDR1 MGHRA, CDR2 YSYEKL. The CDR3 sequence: CASSQDLGTSASDTQYF. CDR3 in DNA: TGCGCCAGCAGCCAAGACTTGGGGACTAGCGCTTCAGATACGCAGTATTTT.

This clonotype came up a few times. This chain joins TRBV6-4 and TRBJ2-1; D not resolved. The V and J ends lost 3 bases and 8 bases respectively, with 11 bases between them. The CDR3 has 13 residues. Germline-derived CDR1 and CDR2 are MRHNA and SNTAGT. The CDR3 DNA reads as TGTGCCAGCAGTGAAGGACCCCTCTATGAGCAGTTCTTC. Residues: CASSEGPLYEQFF.

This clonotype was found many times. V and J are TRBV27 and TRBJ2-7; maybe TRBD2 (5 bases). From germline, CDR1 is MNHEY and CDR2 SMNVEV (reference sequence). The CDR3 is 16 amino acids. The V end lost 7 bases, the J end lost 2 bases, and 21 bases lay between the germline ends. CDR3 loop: CASNGGSPPVTYEQYF. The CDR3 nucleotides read TGTGCCAGCAATGGAGGCAGTCCCCCTGTTACCTACGAGCAGTACTTC.

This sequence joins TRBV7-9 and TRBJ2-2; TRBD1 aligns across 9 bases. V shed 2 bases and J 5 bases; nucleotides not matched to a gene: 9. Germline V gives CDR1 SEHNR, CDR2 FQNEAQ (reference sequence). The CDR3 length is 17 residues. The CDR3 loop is CASSLRDRDRETGELFF. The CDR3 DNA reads TGTGCCAGCAGCTTAAGGGACCGGGACAGGGAAACCGGGGAGCTGTTTTTT. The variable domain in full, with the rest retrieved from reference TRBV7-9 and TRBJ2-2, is DTGVSQNPRHKITKRGQNVTFRCDPISEHNRLYWYRQTLGQGPEFLTYFQNEAQLEKSRLLSDRFSAERPKGSFSTLEIQRTEQGDSAMYLCASSLRDRDRETGELFFGEGSRLTVL.

CDR3 protein: CASSRDTEANYGYTF. The CDR3 nucleotides read TGTGCCAGCTCCCGAGACACCGAAGCTAACTATGGCTACACCTTC. The V gene is TRBV6-1, the J gene TRBJ1-2; the D is unclear. The germline gives CDR1 MNHNS, CDR2 SASEGT. The V gene lost 8 bases and the J gene lost 0 bases, with 16 bases spanning the gap. CDR3 size: 15 residues.